The 8 T cell receptor beta chains below all came from one sample that was sequenced in a study of T-cell reconstitution after alpha-beta-depleted transplantation in children. Preparation of the TCRbeta library was carried out with unique molecular identifiers. TCRdb passed the PCR reads through MiXCR, listing each CDR3 protein once. The table has around 200,000 distinct CDR3 sequences, about 11% seen once. Sequencing was performed on PBMCs, taken before TCRalphabeta/CD19-depleted stem cell transplant. The source is a child younger than two with acute myeloid leukemia, due to receive a stem cell transplant.

The J gene is TRBJ2-6, the V gene TRBV5-1, with TRBD1 matching 7 bases. This CDR3 contains 15 residues. The junction had 4 bases not matched to a gene; V was cut back by 4 bases and J by 3 bases. CDR1 is SGHRS, CDR2 YFSETQ, per germline. The CDR3 spells CASSPTGDGANVLTF. As DNA, the CDR3 is TGCGCCAGCAGCCCCACAGGGGATGGGGCCAACGTCCTGACTTTC. The variable domain in full, completed from reference TRBV5-1 and TRBJ2-6, reads KAGVTQTPRYLIKTRGQQVTLSCSPISGHRSVSWYQQTPGQGLQFLFEYFSETQRNKGNFPGRFSGRQFSNSRSEMNVSTLELGDSALYLCASSPTGDGANVLTFGAGSRLTVL.

There are many counts of this clonotype. The chain joins TRBV9 to TRBJ1-2; no clear D gene. The CDR3 runs 15 residues. CDR1 SGDLS and CDR2 YYNGEE come from the germline V gene. The V and J ends lost 3 bases and 3 bases respectively, with 15 bases between them. Written as DNA, the CDR3 is TGTGCCAGCAGCGGAGGTCCCCCGGGTTACTATGGCTACACCTTC. Protein: CASSGGPPGYYGYTF.

At least ten counts were recorded for this clonotype. V is TRBV6-1 and J is TRBJ2-3; D may be TRBD2 (7 bases). The CDR3 covers 15 residues. Germline CDR1 and CDR2: MNHNS and SASEGT. V gave up 5 bases and J gave up 4 bases, with 16 bases separating them. CDR3 nucleotide sequence: TGTGCCAGCAGTAAGCGGAGGGGGGGCCCAGATACGCAGTATTTT. It yields the protein CASSKRRGGPDTQYF.

This clonotype was counted at least ten times. This CDR3 is CPQSKEGERGPKNSPLHF. As DNA, the CDR3 is TGTCCACAATCCAAAGAAGGGGAGAGAGGACCGAAGAATTCACCCCTCCACTTT. This chain joins TRBV10-3 and TRBJ1-6; weak D call: TRBD1 (5 bases). Germline V gives CDR1 ENHRY, CDR2 SYGVKD. The CDR3 spans 18 residues.

The chain links TRBV7-8 to TRBJ2-7, with D maybe TRBD2 (6 bases). Germline lookup yields CDR1 SGHVS and CDR2 FQNEAQ. The CDR3 consists of 17 residues. V lost 1 base, J lost 3 bases, and 19 bases lay in between. The CDR3, as DNA: TGTGCCAGCAGCTTAGTGGTGGGAGTGGGGGGTTACTACGAGCAGTACTTC. It translates to CASSLVVGVGGYYEQYF.

This chain connects TRBV5-1 to TRBJ2-2, with D perhaps matching TRBD1 or TRBD2 (5 bases each). The CDR3 is 15 amino acids. Germline assignment: CDR1 SGHRS and CDR2 YFSETQ. The V gene lost 0 bases and the J gene lost 4 bases, with 10 bases spanning the gap. Here the CDR3 DNA reads TGCGCCAGCAGCTTGGGTGACGGGGCCACCGGGGAGCTGTTTTTT. Translating it yields CASSLGDGATGELFF.

This clonotype came up many times. J is TRBJ2-1 and V is TRBV29-1; 9 nucleotides agree with TRBD2. This CDR3 has 15 amino acids. CDR1 is SQVTM, CDR2 ANQGSEA, per germline. J gave up 9 bases and V 5 bases, and 14 bases lay outside the gene matches. CDR3 sequence: CSVHPGQSSGGEQFF. In DNA, the CDR3 is TGCAGCGTTCACCCGGGACAGAGTAGCGGGGGTGAGCAGTTCTTC.

There are many counts of this clonotype. This chain links TRBV5-5 with TRBJ2-7; 8 nucleotides match TRBD1. This CDR3 region has 15 residues. Germline CDR1 is SGHKS and CDR2 is YYEKEE (reference sequence). V trimming: 6 bases; J trimming: 1 base; junction bases outside the gene matches: 9. In DNA, the CDR3 is TGTGCCAGCACCCCGATGGGGACAGGATCCTACGAGCAGTACTTC. Translation: CASTPMGTGSYEQYF.